This paragraph reports one T cell receptor beta chain. This clonotype was seen a few times. The antigen it binds to is not known. Base qualities are not recorded, but no much larger clone differs from it by a single base. TCRdb shows the sequencer as Illumina HiSeq 1500. The raw public reads went through TCRdb reprocessing: fastp at Q25, MiXCR clone calling, in-frame beta chains kept. Each entry merges the rows of one CDR3 protein and shows their most common DNA and genes. This sample comprises a few hundred thousand distinct CDR3 sequences, approximately 15% of them detected only once. Approximately 44% of the sample goes to the ten largest clones. These data are taken from a study of T cell repertoires in cytomegalovirus infection (dated by TCRdb to 2018 to 2020). For the wider study: Donor HLA type was relevant to the analysis, as public TCR beta signatures indicated carriage of CMV infection together with the matching HLA type. Beyond this particular receptor, the publication reports: The ex vivo response was dominated by HLA-C-restricted CMV-specific TCR beta clonotypes, which also provided the single most frequent clonotype in two of eight donors. In both this cohort and an independent 352-donor cohort, the cumulative frequency of public TCR beta family members distinguished carriers of CMV infection plus the relevant HLA type.

V is reduced by 0 bases and J by 10 bases, leaving a spacing of 9 bases between them. In the germline V gene (reference sequence), CDR1 corresponds to SEHNR and CDR2 to FQNEAQ. From its cysteine to its phenylalanine, the CDR3 spans 12 amino acids. The retained sequence is limited to the CDR3, 36 bases, with the frame set at the first base. The chain is made from TRBV7-9 and TRBJ1-2, with the D gene uncertain. Sequenced sample: CD8+ T cells from PBMCs. The clonotype originates from a human donor in good health (CMV status not recorded). Some clones in this sample may be carry-over from other donors' samples. The CDR3 region reads CASSLAPGNYTF. The nucleotides read TGTGCCAGCAGCTTAGCCCCGGGAAACTACACCTTC. The full variable domain, completed from the reference TRBV7-9 and TRBJ1-2 proteins outside the CDR3, reads DTGVSQNPRHKITKRGQNVTFRCDPISEHNRLYWYRQTLGQGPEFLTYFQNEAQLEKSRLLSDRFSAERPKGSFSTLEIQRTEQGDSAMYLCASSLAPGNYTFGSGTRLTVV.